This T cell receptor beta chain was recovered during a study of control samples from healthy donors and cancer patients. This CDR3 comprises 14 residues. Trimming shortened V by 2 bases and J by 6 bases, and 11 bases separated the two germline ends. Germline CDR1 reads SEHNR; CDR2 reads FQNEAQ (reference sequence). This clone was seen only once. Assay used: immunoSEQ multiplex PCR; TCRdb lists only in-frame clones, some missing. The table has 150,000 to 200,000 clones, roughly 90% seen once. The sample was blood. This clonotype originated in a woman in her forties or fifties in good health. The chain carries TRBV7-9 and TRBJ2-1, with D possibly matching TRBD1 (5 bases). The CDR3 is CASSLSQGSNEQFF. The CDR3 nucleotides are TGTGCCAGCAGCTTATCTCAGGGTAGCAATGAGCAGTTCTTC.